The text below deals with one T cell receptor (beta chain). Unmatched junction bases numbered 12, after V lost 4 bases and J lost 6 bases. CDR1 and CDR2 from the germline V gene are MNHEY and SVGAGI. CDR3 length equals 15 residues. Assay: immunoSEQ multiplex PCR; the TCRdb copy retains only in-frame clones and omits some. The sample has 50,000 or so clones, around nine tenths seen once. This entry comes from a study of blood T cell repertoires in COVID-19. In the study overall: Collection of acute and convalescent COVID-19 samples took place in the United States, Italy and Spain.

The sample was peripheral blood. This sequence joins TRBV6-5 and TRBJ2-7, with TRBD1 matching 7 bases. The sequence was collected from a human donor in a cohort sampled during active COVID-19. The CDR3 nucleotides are TGTGCCAGCAGTTTCCGACTCGACAGGGCGGGCGAGCAGTACTTC. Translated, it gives CASSFRLDRAGEQYF.